Below, one TCR beta chain is given with its context. The participants were between roughly 18 and 89 years old and came from some 25 US areas. This entry is derived from a study of blood T cell repertoires in COVID-19. Across the whole study: Sources were T cells, B-cell-depleted T cells, or PBMCs; the material itself was cDNA or gDNA.

The germline CDR1 and CDR2 sequences are MDHEN and SYDVKM. This CDR3 contains 15 residues. J lost 6 bases, V lost 5 bases, and 10 bases had no gene match. Sequencing used immunoSEQ multiplex PCR; TCRdb keeps in-frame clones, though not all of them. The sample has 350,000 to 400,000 clones, 70% to 90% seen once. The receptor was isolated from a woman between 18 and 29 years old who had recovered from COVID-19. V and J are TRBV28 and TRBJ2-4, with 7 bases matching TRBD2. What was sequenced was PBMCs or T cells enriched from blood (not recorded which). The CDR3 loop is CASSPAGVAGNIQYF. CDR3 DNA: TGTGCCAGCAGTCCCGCCGGGGTAGCGGGAAACATTCAGTACTTC.